This T cell receptor beta chain was profiled in a study of a mutant IDH1 vaccine in newly diagnosed glioma. Study background: Patients, over weeks 1, 3, 5, 7, 11, 15, 19 and 23, received a total of eight vaccinations. Following radiotherapy alone, or alongside temozolomide cycles, vaccination was started after an interval of 4-6 weeks. Study-level results: Immune responses arising from the vaccine appeared in about 92% of patients. Changes in the top peripheral T cell clonotypes seemingly had no bearing on pseudoprogression.

Assay: immunoSEQ multiplex PCR; the TCRdb copy retains only in-frame clones and omits some. The data hold 53,000 or so clones, with approximately 78% observed a single time. The CDR3 sequence is 14 residues long. Germline-derived CDR1 and CDR2 are ENHRY and SYGVKD. V trimming: 5 bases; J trimming: 3 bases; junction bases outside the gene matches: 6. The time point: week 5, during vaccination. Every single dose of the vaccine, 300 ug of mutant IDH1 20-mer peptide, came with topical imiquimod. Remarks on this clone: What it binds is unknown.

The sequence derives from a man in his forties or fifties with glioma. This specimen consisted of PBMCs, obtained from a glioma patient whose treatment included an IDH1 peptide vaccine. This rearrangement joins TRBV10-3 to TRBJ1-2; 7 nucleotides match TRBD1. DNA for the CDR3: TGTGCCATCAGTAACAGGGGAAGTGACTATGGCTACACCTTC. Its protein product is CAISNRGSDYGYTF.